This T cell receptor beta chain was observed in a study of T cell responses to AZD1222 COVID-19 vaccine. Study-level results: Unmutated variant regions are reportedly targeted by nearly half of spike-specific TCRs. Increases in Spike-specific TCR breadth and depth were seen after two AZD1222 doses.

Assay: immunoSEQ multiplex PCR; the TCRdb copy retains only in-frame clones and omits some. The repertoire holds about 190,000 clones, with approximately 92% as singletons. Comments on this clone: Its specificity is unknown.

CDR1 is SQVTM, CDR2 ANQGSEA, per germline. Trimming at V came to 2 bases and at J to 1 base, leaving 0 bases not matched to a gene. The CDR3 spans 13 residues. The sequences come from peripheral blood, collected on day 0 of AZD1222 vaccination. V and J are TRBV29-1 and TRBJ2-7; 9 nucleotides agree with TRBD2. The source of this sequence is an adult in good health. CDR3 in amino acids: CSVETSGSYEQYF. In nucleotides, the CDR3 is TGCAGCGTTGAAACTAGCGGGTCCTACGAGCAGTACTTC.